These 11 T cell receptor beta chains were all obtained from the same sample, sequenced in a study of blood T cells in healthy people across ages. Then a second PCR, running about 6 to 12 cycles, was carried out with a sample-barcoded 5' primer and a J-beta primer mix. One entry per CDR3 protein results from TCRdb running MiXCR on the 5' RACE reads. Here the sample spans hundreds of thousands of distinct CDR3 sequences, 32% being singletons. The material sequenced was blood. The receptors were sampled from a woman older than 75 in good health.

The chain is built from TRBV20-1 and TRBJ2-1, with 10 bases that match TRBD2. Germline V gene lookup returns CDR1 DFQATT and CDR2 SNEGSKA (reference sequence). The CDR3 length is 16 residues. V dropped 3 bases and J dropped 3; count of bases not matched to a gene: 8. CDR3: CSARILAGASYNEQFF. DNA of the CDR3: TGCAGTGCTAGGATCCTAGCGGGAGCTAGCTACAATGAGCAGTTCTTC.

This clonotype has at least ten counts. V is TRBV4-1 and J is TRBJ2-1, with 8 bases matching TRBD1. Germline trimming cut 1 base from V and 10 bases from J; bases unmatched to any gene: 9. This CDR3 has 15 amino acids. Germline V gene sequence: CDR1 MGHRA, CDR2 YSYEKL. The CDR3 protein is CASSQAGTGLEEQFF. In DNA, the CDR3 is TGCGCCAGCAGCCAAGCCGGGACAGGCCTTGAGGAGCAGTTCTTC.

This clonotype was recorded a few times. This may be a read error: a much more frequent sequence differs by one nucleotide. The chain links TRBV7-3 to TRBJ2-6, with 7 positions matching TRBD1. Per the germline V gene, CDR1 is SGHTA and CDR2 is FQGTGA. CDR3 size: 18 residues. The chain's CDR3 is CAGSLMQGVGSGANVLTF. CDR3 bases: TGTGCCGGCAGCTTGATGCAGGGGGTAGGATCTGGGGCCAACGTCCTGACTTTC.

The chain recombines TRBV10-2 with TRBJ1-2; D remains ambiguous. CDR1 is WSHSY and CDR2 is SAAADI in the germline V gene. This CDR3 is built from 14 residues. V lost 0 bases, J lost 4 bases, and 9 bases lay in between. The CDR3 protein is CASSESAEGYGYTF. In DNA form, the CDR3 reads TGCGCCAGCAGTGAGTCGGCGGAAGGCTATGGCTACACCTTC.

The chain has TRBV29-1 and TRBJ2-3; 7 nucleotides line up with TRBD1. CDR1 is SQVTM and CDR2 is ANQGSEA in the germline V gene. With 6 bases clipped from V and 1 base from J, the junction kept 4 bases outside the gene matches. This CDR3 is 13 amino acids long. For the CDR3, the DNA is TGCAGCGTAGGGGGCGCCGGCACAGATACGCAGTATTTT. This codes for CSVGGAGTDTQYF.

To note about this clonotype: A read error is possible here, since a much larger clone lies one base away. V gene TRBV5-1 combines with J gene TRBJ2-5; 12 bases are a match to TRBD1. The CDR3 is 15 amino acids. J was trimmed by 11 bases and V by 7 bases; bases with no gene match: 15. CDR1 and CDR2 from the germline V gene are SGHRS and YFSETQ. For the CDR3, the DNA is TGCGCCAGCGCGTTGGGACAGGGGGCGGTGGATGAGCAGTACTTC. Translation gives CASALGQGAVDEQYF.

For this clonotype: A read error may be the cause here, since a much bigger clone is one base away. J is TRBJ2-7 and V is TRBV4-2; TRBD2 might be the D (6 bases). The CDR3 has 17 residues. V lost 0 bases, J lost 0 bases, and 15 bases lay in between. The V gene's germline CDR1 is LGHNA and CDR2 YNFKEQ. The CDR3 spells CASSQDLGGRSSYEQYF. The CDR3 DNA reads TGTGCCAGCAGCCAAGATTTAGGAGGGAGGAGCTCCTACGAGCAGTACTTC.

This clonotype was seen repeatedly, ten times or more. The chain combines TRBV20-1 with TRBJ2-3, with 8 nucleotides matching TRBD2. CDR1 DFQATT and CDR2 SNEGSKA come from the germline V gene (reference sequence). Trimming cost V 8 bases and J 3 bases; bases outside gene matches: 4. CDR3 length equals 12 residues. CDR3: CSPGTRTDTQYF. The CDR3 coding sequence is TGCAGTCCCGGGACTAGGACAGATACGCAGTATTTT.

This clonotype was recorded many times. The rearrangement links TRBV7-2 to TRBJ2-1, with TRBD2 matching over 8 bases. With 3 bases clipped from V and 3 bases from J, the junction kept 4 bases outside the gene matches. The germline gives CDR1 SGHTA, CDR2 FQGNSA. The CDR3 runs 15 residues. In DNA, the CDR3 is TGTGCCAGCAGCTTGAGTAGCGGGGTCTACAATGAGCAGTTCTTC. Protein sequence: CASSLSSGVYNEQFF.

The chain recombines TRBV20-1 with TRBJ2-3; tentative D call: TRBD1 (5 bases). V lost 0 bases and J lost 1, with 20 bases in between. Germline assignment: CDR1 DFQATT and CDR2 SNEGSKA (reference sequence). The CDR3 runs 18 residues. CDR3 sequence: CSARDLSRVNYGTDTQYF. CDR3 coding DNA: TGCAGTGCTAGAGATTTAAGCAGGGTAAATTATGGCACAGATACGCAGTATTTT.

The chain employs TRBV20-1 and TRBJ1-2, with D possibly matching TRBD1 (6 bases). V lost 7 bases and J 2 bases, leaving 23 bases between the germline ends. The length of the CDR3 is 16 residues. Germline loops: CDR1 DFQATT, CDR2 SNEGSKA (reference sequence). The CDR3, as DNA: TGCAGTGTCACCTCCGGATGGGGGGCTGGGAACTATGGCTACACCTTC. Its protein product is CSVTSGWGAGNYGYTF.